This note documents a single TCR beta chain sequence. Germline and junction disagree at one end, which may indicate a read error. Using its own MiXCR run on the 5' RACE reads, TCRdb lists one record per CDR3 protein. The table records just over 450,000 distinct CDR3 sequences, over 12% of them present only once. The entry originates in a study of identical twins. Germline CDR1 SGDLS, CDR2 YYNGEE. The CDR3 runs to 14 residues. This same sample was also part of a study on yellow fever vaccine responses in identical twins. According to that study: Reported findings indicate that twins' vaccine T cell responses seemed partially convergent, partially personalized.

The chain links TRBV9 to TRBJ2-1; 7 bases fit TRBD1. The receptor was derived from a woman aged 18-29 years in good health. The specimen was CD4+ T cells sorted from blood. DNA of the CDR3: TGTGCCAGCAGCGTAGCTACTGACAGGGAAAAGCAACTCTTC. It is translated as CASSVATDREKQLF.